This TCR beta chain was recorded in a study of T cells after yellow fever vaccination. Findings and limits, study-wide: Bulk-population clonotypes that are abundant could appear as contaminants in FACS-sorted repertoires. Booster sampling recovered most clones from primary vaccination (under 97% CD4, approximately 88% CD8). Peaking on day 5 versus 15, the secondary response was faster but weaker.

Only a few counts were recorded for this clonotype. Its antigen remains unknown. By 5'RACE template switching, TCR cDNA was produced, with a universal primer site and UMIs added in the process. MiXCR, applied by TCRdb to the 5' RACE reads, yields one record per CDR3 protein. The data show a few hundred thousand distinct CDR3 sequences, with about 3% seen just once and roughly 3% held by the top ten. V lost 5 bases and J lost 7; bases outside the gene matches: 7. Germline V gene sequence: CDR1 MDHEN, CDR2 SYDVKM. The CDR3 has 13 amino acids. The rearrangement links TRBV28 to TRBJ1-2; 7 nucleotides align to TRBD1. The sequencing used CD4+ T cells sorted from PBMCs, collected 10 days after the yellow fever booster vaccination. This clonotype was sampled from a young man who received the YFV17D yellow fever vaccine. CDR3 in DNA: TGTGCCAGCAGTCCTTCGACAGGGCTTGGCTACACCTTC. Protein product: CASSPSTGLGYTF.